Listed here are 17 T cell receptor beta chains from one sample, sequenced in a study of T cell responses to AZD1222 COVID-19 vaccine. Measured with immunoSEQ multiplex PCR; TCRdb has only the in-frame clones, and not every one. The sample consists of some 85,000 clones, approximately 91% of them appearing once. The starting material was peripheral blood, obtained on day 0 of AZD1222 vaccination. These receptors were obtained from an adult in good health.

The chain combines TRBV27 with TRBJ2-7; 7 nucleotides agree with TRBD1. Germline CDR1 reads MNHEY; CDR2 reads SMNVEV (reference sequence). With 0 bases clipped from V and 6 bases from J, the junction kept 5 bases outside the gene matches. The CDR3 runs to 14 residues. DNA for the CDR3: TGTGCCAGCAGTTTATCGTTACAGGGGAGCGAGCAGTACTTC. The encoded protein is CASSLSLQGSEQYF.

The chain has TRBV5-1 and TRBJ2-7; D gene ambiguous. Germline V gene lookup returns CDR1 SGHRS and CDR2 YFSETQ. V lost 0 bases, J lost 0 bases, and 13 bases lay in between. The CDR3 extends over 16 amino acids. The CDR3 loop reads CASSLVVSESSYEQYF. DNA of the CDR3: TGCGCCAGCAGCTTGGTGGTGTCCGAAAGCTCCTACGAGCAGTACTTC.

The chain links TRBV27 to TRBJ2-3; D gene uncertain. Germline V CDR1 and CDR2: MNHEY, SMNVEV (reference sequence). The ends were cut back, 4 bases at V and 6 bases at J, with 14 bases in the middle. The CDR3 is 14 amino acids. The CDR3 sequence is CASSYPLNFDTQYF. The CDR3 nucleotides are TGTGCCAGCAGTTACCCCCTCAATTTTGATACGCAGTATTTT.

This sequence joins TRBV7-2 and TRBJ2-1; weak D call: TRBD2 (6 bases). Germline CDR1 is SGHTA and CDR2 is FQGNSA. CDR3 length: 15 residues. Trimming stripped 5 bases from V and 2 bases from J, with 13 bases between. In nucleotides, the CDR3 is TGTGCCAGCAGCATTCGGGGCGGGACCTACAATGAGCAGTTCTTC. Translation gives CASSIRGGTYNEQFF.

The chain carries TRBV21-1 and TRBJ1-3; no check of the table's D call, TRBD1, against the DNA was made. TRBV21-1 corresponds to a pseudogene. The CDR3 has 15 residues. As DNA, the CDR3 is TGTGCCAGCAGCAAAGCCTACAGGGTTGGAAACACCATATATTTT. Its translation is CASSKAYRVGNTIYF.

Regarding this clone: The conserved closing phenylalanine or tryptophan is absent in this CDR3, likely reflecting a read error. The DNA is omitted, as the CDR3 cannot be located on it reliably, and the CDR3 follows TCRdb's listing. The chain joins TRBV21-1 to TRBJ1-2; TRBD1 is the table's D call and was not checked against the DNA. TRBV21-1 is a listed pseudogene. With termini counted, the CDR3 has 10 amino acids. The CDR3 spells CASSAERDSP.

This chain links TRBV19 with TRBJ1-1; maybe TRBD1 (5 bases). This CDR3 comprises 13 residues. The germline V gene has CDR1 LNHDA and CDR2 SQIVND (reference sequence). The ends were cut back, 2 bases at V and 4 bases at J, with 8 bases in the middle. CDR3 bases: TGTGCCAGTAGTATACAGGGTCCCACTGAAGCTTTCTTT. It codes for CASSIQGPTEAFF.

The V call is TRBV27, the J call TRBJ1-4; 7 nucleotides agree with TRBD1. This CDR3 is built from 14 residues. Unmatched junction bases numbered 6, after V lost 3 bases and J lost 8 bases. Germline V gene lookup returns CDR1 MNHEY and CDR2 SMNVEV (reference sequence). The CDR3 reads CASSFSRGREKLFF. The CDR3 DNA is TGTGCCAGCAGTTTCTCGAGGGGGCGGGAAAAACTGTTTTTT.

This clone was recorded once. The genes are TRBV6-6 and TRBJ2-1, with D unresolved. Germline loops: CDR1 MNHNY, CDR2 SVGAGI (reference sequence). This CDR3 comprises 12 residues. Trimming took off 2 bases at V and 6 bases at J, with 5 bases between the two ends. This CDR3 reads CASSYLGNEQFF. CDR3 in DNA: TGTGCCAGCAGTTACCTAGGCAATGAGCAGTTCTTC.

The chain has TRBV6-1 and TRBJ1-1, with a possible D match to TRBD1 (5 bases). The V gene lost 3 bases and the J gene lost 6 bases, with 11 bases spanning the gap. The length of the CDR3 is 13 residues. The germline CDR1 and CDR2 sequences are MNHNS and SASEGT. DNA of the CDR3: TGTGCCAGCAGTGACCCACCAGGGCCTGAAGCTTTCTTT. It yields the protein CASSDPPGPEAFF.

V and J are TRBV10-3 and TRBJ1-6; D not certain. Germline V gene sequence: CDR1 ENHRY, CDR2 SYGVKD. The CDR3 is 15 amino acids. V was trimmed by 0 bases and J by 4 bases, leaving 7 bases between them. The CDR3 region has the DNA TGTGCCATCAGTGAGTCAGACGGTTATAATTCACCCCTCCACTTT. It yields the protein CAISESDGYNSPLHF.

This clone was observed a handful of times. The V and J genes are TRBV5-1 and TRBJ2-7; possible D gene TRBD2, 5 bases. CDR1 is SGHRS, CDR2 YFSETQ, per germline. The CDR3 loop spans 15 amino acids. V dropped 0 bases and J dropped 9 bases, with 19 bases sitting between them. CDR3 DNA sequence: TGCGCCAGCAGCTTGGCCTCGAACTTGGGCCGGGGGCAGTACTTC. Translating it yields CASSLASNLGRGQYF. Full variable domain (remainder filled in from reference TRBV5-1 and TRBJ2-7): KAGVTQTPRYLIKTRGQQVTLSCSPISGHRSVSWYQQTPGQGLQFLFEYFSETQRNKGNFPGRFSGRQFSNSRSEMNVSTLELGDSALYLCASSLASNLGRGQYFGPGTRLTVT.

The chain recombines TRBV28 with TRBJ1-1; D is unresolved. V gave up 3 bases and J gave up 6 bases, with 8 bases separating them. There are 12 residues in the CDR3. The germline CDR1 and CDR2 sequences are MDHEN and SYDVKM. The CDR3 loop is CASSLIRSEAFF. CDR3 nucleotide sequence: TGTGCCAGCAGTTTGATAAGATCTGAAGCTTTCTTT. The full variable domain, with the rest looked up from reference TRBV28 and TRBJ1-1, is DVKVTQSSRYLVKRTGEKVFLECVQDMDHENMFWYRQDPGLGLRLIYFSYDVKMKEKGDIPEGYSVSREKKERFSLILESASTNQTSMYLCASSLIRSEAFFGQGTRLTVV.

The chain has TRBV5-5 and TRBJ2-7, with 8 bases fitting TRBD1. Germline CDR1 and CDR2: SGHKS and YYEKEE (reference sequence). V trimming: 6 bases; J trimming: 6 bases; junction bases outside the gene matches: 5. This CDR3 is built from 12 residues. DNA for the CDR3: TGTGCCAGCACCGACAGGGGTGGCGAGCAGTACTTC. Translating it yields CASTDRGGEQYF.

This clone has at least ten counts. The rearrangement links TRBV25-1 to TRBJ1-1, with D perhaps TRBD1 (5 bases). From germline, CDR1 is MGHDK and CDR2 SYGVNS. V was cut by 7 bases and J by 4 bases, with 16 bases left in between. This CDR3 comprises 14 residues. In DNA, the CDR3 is TGTGCCAGCATAGCGACAGAAGGCCGCACTGAAGCTTTCTTT. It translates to CASIATEGRTEAFF.

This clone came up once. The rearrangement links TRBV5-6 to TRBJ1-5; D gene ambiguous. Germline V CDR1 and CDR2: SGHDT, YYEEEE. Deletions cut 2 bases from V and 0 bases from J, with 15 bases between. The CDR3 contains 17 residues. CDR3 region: CASSFTPNPNSNQPQHF. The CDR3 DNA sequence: TGTGCCAGCAGCTTTACCCCAAACCCAAATAGCAATCAGCCCCAGCATTTT. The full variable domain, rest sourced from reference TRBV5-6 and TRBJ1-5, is DAGVTQSPTHLIKTRGQQVTLRCSPKSGHDTVSWYQQALGQGPQFIFQYYEEEERQRGNFPDRFSGHQFPNYSSELNVNALLLGDSALYLCASSFTPNPNSNQPQHFGDGTRLSIL.

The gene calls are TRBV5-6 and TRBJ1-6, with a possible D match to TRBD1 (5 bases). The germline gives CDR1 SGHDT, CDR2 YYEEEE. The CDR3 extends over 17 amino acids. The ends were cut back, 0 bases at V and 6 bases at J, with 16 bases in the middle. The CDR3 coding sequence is TGTGCCAGCAGCTTGGACGGACACTTTAATTCTAATTCACCCCTCCACTTT. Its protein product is CASSLDGHFNSNSPLHF.